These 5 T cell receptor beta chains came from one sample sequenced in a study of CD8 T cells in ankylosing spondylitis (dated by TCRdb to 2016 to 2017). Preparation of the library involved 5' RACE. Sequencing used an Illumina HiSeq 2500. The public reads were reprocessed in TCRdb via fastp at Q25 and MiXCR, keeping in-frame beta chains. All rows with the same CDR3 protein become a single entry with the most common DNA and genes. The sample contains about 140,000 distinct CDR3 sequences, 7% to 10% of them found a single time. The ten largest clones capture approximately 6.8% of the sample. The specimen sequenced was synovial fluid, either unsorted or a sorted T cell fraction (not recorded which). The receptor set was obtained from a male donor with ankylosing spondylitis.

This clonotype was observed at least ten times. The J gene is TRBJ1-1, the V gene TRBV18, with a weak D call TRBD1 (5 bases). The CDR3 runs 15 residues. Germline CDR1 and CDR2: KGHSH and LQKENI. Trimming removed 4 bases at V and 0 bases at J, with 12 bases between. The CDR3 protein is CASSQGSLMNTEAFF. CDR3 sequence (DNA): TGTGCCAGCTCACAGGGGTCCCTCATGAACACTGAAGCTTTCTTT.

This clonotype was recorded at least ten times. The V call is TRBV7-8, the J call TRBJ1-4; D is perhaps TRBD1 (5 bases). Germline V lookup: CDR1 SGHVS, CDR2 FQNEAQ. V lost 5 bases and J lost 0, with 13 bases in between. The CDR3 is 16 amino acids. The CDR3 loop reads CASSPAWGPTNEKLFF. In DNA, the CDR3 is TGTGCCAGCAGCCCGGCATGGGGCCCAACTAATGAAAAACTGTTTTTT.

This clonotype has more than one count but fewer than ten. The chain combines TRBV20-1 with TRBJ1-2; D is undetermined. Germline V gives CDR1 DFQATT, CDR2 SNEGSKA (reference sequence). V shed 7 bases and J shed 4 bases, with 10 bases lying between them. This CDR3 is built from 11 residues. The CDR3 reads CSVRQAYGYTF. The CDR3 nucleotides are TGCAGTGTAAGACAAGCCTATGGCTACACCTTC.

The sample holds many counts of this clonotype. CDR3 loop: CASSSVSGTLVGTAFF. Written as DNA, the CDR3 is TGTGCCAGCAGTTCCGTCTCCGGGACACTCGTTGGAACCGCTTTCTTT. The chain has TRBV27 and TRBJ1-1, with D perhaps matching TRBD1 (6 bases). Germline lookup yields CDR1 MNHEY and CDR2 SMNVEV (reference sequence). This CDR3 is built from 16 residues. Trimming took off 4 bases at V and 11 bases at J, with 26 bases between the two ends.

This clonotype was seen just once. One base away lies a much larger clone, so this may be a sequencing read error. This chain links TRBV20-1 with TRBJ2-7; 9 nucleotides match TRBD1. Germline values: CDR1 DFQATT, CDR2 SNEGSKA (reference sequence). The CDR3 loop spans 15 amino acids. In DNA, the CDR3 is TGCAGTGCTAGTGGGCTCCGACAGGGGGAATACGACCAGTACTTC. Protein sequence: CSASGLRQGEYDQYF.